Shown below are 6 T cell receptor beta chains from a single sample sequenced in a study of T-cell memory formation after mild COVID-19. Via MiXCR, TCRdb re-called the 5' RACE reads, giving one row per CDR3 protein. There are about 200,000 distinct CDR3 sequences in the sample; around 9.5% occur only once, and 3.5% to 4% lies in the top ten. Sequencing used PBMCs or a T cell subset sorted from them (not recorded which). The receptors were sampled from a man younger than 30 who had mild COVID-19 (a few samples of this study predate the infection). Cell type and time point are not known.

This chain joins TRBV2 and TRBJ2-2, with D possibly matching TRBD2 (5 bases). Trimming removed 6 bases at V and 8 bases at J, with 10 bases between. Germline CDR1 SNHLY, CDR2 FYNNEI. CDR3 length: 12 residues. The CDR3 sequence is CASRDGEGELFF. The DNA for the CDR3 is TGTGCCAGCAGAGACGGGGAAGGGGAGCTGTTTTTT.

The rearrangement joins TRBV12-3 or TRBV12-4 to TRBJ2-5; 7 bases align to TRBD1. The CDR3 is 15 residues long. The trim removed 2 bases at V and 5 bases at J, leaving 8 bases unmatched. In nucleotides, the CDR3 is TGTGCCAGCAGTTTAAGATCTACAGGGGTGGAGACCCAGTACTTC. As protein: CASSLRSTGVETQYF.

J is TRBJ1-1 and V is TRBV29-1; D gene ambiguous. The length of the CDR3 is 13 residues. V was trimmed by 0 bases and J by 10 bases, leaving 15 bases between them. Per the germline V gene, CDR1 is SQVTM and CDR2 is ANQGSEA. CDR3 protein: CSVEDLGQARAFF. In DNA, the CDR3 is TGCAGCGTTGAAGACCTCGGCCAGGCGCGAGCTTTCTTT. Full variable domain (missing parts from reference TRBV29-1 and TRBJ1-1): SAVISQKPSRDICQRGTSLTIQCQVDSQVTMMFWYRQQPGQSLTLIATANQGSEATYESGFVIDKFPISRPNLTFSTLTVSNMSPEDSSIYLCSVEDLGQARAFFGQGTRLTVV.

This clonotype showed up just a few times. This chain links TRBV9 with TRBJ2-1; D call uncertain. CDR1 and CDR2 (germline): SGDLS, YYNGEE. The CDR3 is 13 amino acids. Between the trimmed V and J ends, which lost 4 bases and 5 bases, there was a span of 10 bases. The CDR3 nucleotides are TGTGCCAGCAGCTCAGTAGGGCACAATGAGCAGTTCTTC. Translation: CASSSVGHNEQFF.

This clonotype was observed at least ten times. In DNA, the CDR3 is TGCAGTCCCGGTGACTATGGCTACACCTTC. Protein: CSPGDYGYTF. The rearrangement uses TRBV20-1 and TRBJ1-2; D gene uncertain. Germline loops: CDR1 DFQATT, CDR2 SNEGSKA (reference sequence). Trimming cost V 8 bases and J 3 bases, with 7 bases left between them. The CDR3 has 10 residues.

In its sample, this clonotype was seen a few times. The chain couples TRBV28 to TRBJ1-3, with D uncertain. Germline V gene sequence: CDR1 MDHEN, CDR2 SYDVKM. The CDR3 consists of 13 residues. The ends were cut back, 8 bases at V and 4 bases at J, with 12 bases in the middle. The CDR3 nucleotides are TGTGCCAGCGGGTCCGGGTTCGGAAACACCATATATTTT. Protein product: CASGSGFGNTIYF.